Listed below are T cell receptor beta chains from one sample, sequenced in a study of shared clonotypes between healthy human individuals. TCRdb keeps only in-frame clones here, not all; method: immunoSEQ multiplex PCR. The table includes about 800,000 clones, around 96% detected once. The sequenced material came from naive CD8+ T cells sorted from blood. These receptors were taken from a man aged 25-40 years in good health. The CDR3 runs from the conserved cysteine through the conserved F or W. Each record gives: V gene, D gene, clone size, J gene, CDR3 DNA, CDR3 protein. D genes are given only for firm matches. Size is stated for part of the rows, as once, few or many counts, or as a class when the clone is expanded.

>TRBV2|NA|NA|TRBJ2-7
TGTGCCAGCATGGGCCGGGTCTACGAGCAGTACTTC
CASMGRVYEQYF
>TRBV9|TRBD2|NA|TRBJ2-7
TGTGCCAGCAGCGTACAAGCGGGGAGCTACGAGCAGTACTTC
CASSVQAGSYEQYF
>TRBV14|NA|NA|TRBJ2-2
TGTGCCAGCAGCCAAGAAGGTGGAGGGTACACCGGGGAGCTGTTTTTT
CASSQEGGGYTGELFF
>TRBV7-9|TRBD1|NA|TRBJ2-7
TGTGCCAGCAGCCCCCGGTTCGGACAGGGGATTGGGGAGCAGTACTTC
CASSPRFGQGIGEQYF
>TRBV19|TRBD1|NA|TRBJ2-7
TGTGCCAGTAGTGGCCGGACAGGGTCCCCCTACGAGCAGTACTTC
CASSGRTGSPYEQYF
>TRBV28|TRBD2|NA|TRBJ2-3
TGTGCCAGCAGTCCACTGGCGGGGGGCACAGATACGCAGTATTTT
CASSPLAGGTDTQYF
>TRBV7-2|NA|NA|TRBJ1-5
TGTGCCAGCAGCCCACCGGGGTTCAATCAGCCCCAGCATTTT
CASSPPGFNQPQHF
>TRBV7-2|NA|once|TRBJ2-7
TGTGCCAGCAGCTGGGGCCAGGACTACGAGCAGTACTTC
CASSWGQDYEQYF
>TRBV29-1|NA|NA|TRBJ1-2
TGCAGCGTTGAGCCCTCCGGTTCGCCCCATTATGGCTACACCTTC
CSVEPSGSPHYGYTF
>TRBV12-5|TRBD2|NA|TRBJ2-1
TGTGCTAGTGCCGAAGCGGGGGGACTTAGGGATGAGCAGTTCTTC
CASAEAGGLRDEQFF
>TRBV5-1|NA|NA|TRBJ2-7
TGCGCCAGCAGCTTGGCCCTTGACAGCCTTAGCTCCTACGAGCAGTACTTC
CASSLALDSLSSYEQYF
>TRBV7-9|TRBD1|NA|TRBJ2-7
TGTGCCAGCAGAGGAGGAACAGGGGGCGCTCGGGAGCAGTACTTC
CASRGGTGGAREQYF
>TRBV18|NA|once|TRBJ2-6
TGTGCCAGCTCCGTTTCTAGGATTGAGGCTGGGGCCAACGTCCTGACTTTC
CASSVSRIEAGANVLTF
>TRBV29-1|NA|NA|TRBJ2-3
TGCAGCGCATACCTTAGCACAGATACGCAGTATTTT
CSAYLSTDTQYF
>TRBV5-4|NA|once|TRBJ1-1
TGTGCCAGCAGTCGTTACGAGATGAACACTGAAGCTTTCTTT
CASSRYEMNTEAFF
>TRBV27|NA|NA|TRBJ2-7
TGTGCCAGCAGTTTAGTGGGGCCTACCTACGAGCAGTACTTC
CASSLVGPTYEQYF
>TRBV11-2|NA|once|TRBJ1-2
TGTGCCAGCAGCTTAGGAGGGGACCTACCCTATGGCTACACCTTC
CASSLGGDLPYGYTF
>TRBV6-9|NA|NA|TRBJ1-5
TGTGCCAGCGTACCCAGGGAGATTGGCAATCAGCCCCAGCATTTT
CASVPREIGNQPQHF
>TRBV29-1|NA|NA|TRBJ2-1
TGCAGCGTAGCTAGGCAGTTCTTC
CSVARQFF
>TRBV21-1|NA|NA|TRBJ2-1
TGTGCCAGCAGCAAAGAATGGGAGCGGTCTACGTCCTACAATGAGCAGTTCTTC
CASSKEWERSTSYNEQFF
>TRBV4-3|NA|NA|TRBJ2-7
TGCGCCAGCAGCGCCCTTAGTAGCTCCTACGAGCAGTACTTC
CASSALSSSYEQYF
>TRBV2|NA|once|TRBJ2-1
TGTGCCAGCAGAACGGACAGAAATGAGCAGTTCTTC
CASRTDRNEQFF
>TRBV5-1|TRBD1|NA|TRBJ2-1
TGCGCCAGCAGCACGGGACAGCCCGTCCCTGCTGGCGAGCAGTTCTTC
CASSTGQPVPAGEQFF
>TRBV28|NA|NA|TRBJ2-7
TGTGCCAGCAGCCGGAGGGCGGGTTACGAGCAGTACTTC
CASSRRAGYEQYF
>TRBV7-8|NA|NA|TRBJ1-5
TGTGCCAGCAGCTTAGGTGCGGGGGGTCAGCCCCAGCATTTT
CASSLGAGGQPQHF
>TRBV7-9|NA|NA|TRBJ1-2
TGTGCCAGCAGCTTAGACGGCGGAGGAGGGTATGGCTACACCTTC
CASSLDGGGGYGYTF
>TRBV5-5|TRBD1|once|TRBJ2-1
TGTGCCAGCAGCTTGGGACAGGGTAGCTCCTACAATGAGCAGTTCTTC
CASSLGQGSSYNEQFF
>TRBV11-2|TRBD1|NA|TRBJ2-1
TGTGCCAGCAGCTTAGAGGCCGGGACAGGGAACGAGCAGTTCTTC
CASSLEAGTGNEQFF
>TRBV6-5|TRBD1|NA|TRBJ2-1
TGTGCCAGCAGTCCGTCCGGGACAGGGGATGAGCAGTTCTTC
CASSPSGTGDEQFF
>TRBV1|NA|once|TRBJ2-7
TGCACCAGCAGCCAACGGACCCGGGCCTCCCAGGCGGGAGCTGGGGGCGAGCAGTACTTC
CTSSQRTRASQAGAGGEQYF
>TRBV27|NA|NA|TRBJ2-3
TGTGCCAGCAGTCCATACGCGCTACCACCCGGCACAGATACGCAGTATTTT
CASSPYALPPGTDTQYF
>TRBV7-9|TRBD2|NA|TRBJ2-1
TGTGCCAGCAGCTTAGTCCTAGCGGGAGAATGGGACAATGAGCAGTTCTTC
CASSLVLAGEWDNEQFF
>TRBV27|NA|NA|TRBJ2-1
TGTGCCAGCAAATGGGGCTCCTACAATGAGCAGTTCTTC
CASKWGSYNEQFF
>TRBV9|NA|NA|TRBJ2-1
TGTGCCAGCAGCGTAGGCGGATATGAGCAGTTCTTC
CASSVGGYEQFF
>TRBV5-5|TRBD1|NA|TRBJ2-7
TGTGCCAGCAGCTTACGACAGGGGCAATCCGAGCAGTACTTC
CASSLRQGQSEQYF
>TRBV5-1|TRBD1|once|TRBJ2-7
TGCGCCAGCAGCTTCGTGGTACACGGGACAGGGCCCTACGAGCAGTACTTC
CASSFVVHGTGPYEQYF
>TRBV9|NA|NA|TRBJ2-3
TGTGCCAGCAGCGTAGAACCAACAAGACTAGAACCAGATACGCAGTATTTT
CASSVEPTRLEPDTQYF
>TRBV7-9|NA|once|TRBJ2-1
TGTGCCAGCAGCCCCGAGGATGGATACAATGAGCAGTTCTTC
CASSPEDGYNEQFF
>TRBV5-1|NA|NA|TRBJ2-1
TGCGCCAGCAGCTCCAGCAGTAAGTACAATGAGCAGTTCTTC
CASSSSSKYNEQFF
>TRBV6-6|TRBD2|NA|TRBJ2-1
TGTGCCAGCAGTTTAGCGGGCGGGAGCTCCTACAATGAGCAGTTCTTC
CASSLAGGSSYNEQFF
>TRBV6-5|TRBD1|NA|TRBJ2-4
TGTGCCAGCAGCCCGGGACAGGAGGGATTCATTCAGTACTTC
CASSPGQEGFIQYF
>TRBV30|TRBD2|NA|TRBJ2-7
TGTGCCTGGAGTGTATCGCTAGCGGTAGCCTACGAGCAGTACTTC
CAWSVSLAVAYEQYF
>TRBV2|TRBD1|NA|TRBJ2-1
TGTGCCAGCAGTGACCCCCCAAGCGGGGACAGGGGGGTGGATGAGCAGTTCTTC
CASSDPPSGDRGVDEQFF
>TRBV5-1|TRBD1|NA|TRBJ1-2
TGCGCCAGCAGCTTGACAGGGGGCGAGAATGGCTACACCTTC
CASSLTGGENGYTF
>TRBV9|TRBD1|NA|TRBJ2-1
TGTGCCAGCAGCAACGAAGGGACAGGGGTAAGGAATGAGCAGTTCTTC
CASSNEGTGVRNEQFF
>TRBV9|NA|NA|TRBJ2-7
TGTGCCAGCAGCGTAGGGGGCCAAAACTACGAGCAGTACTTC
CASSVGGQNYEQYF
>TRBV5-6|NA|NA|TRBJ2-1
TGTGCCAGCAGTTATAGCTCCTACAATGAGCAGTTCTTC
CASSYSSYNEQFF
>TRBV7-9|NA|NA|TRBJ1-2
TGTGCCAGCAGCTTAGCGGGGAGAGGCTACACCTTC
CASSLAGRGYTF
>TRBV4-1|NA|NA|TRBJ1-2
TGCGCCAGCAGCCAAGATCCGGGGGCGAAAGGCTACACCTTC
CASSQDPGAKGYTF
>TRBV4-3|TRBD1|NA|TRBJ2-1
TGCGCCAGCAGCCAAGAAGGGACAGGCTACAATGAGCAGTTCTTC
CASSQEGTGYNEQFF
>TRBV19|TRBD1|NA|TRBJ1-2
TGTGCCAGTAGTATAGCCCGGACAGGGTATTCATGGAACTATGGCTACACCTTC
CASSIARTGYSWNYGYTF
>TRBV6-5|NA|NA|TRBJ2-2
TGTGCCAGCAGTTACTCGGGGATAGACACCGGGGAGCTGTTTTTT
CASSYSGIDTGELFF
>TRBV7-9|TRBD1|once|TRBJ1-4
TGTGCCAGCAGCTTAAGTCGGGACAGACTAGTCCAAGAAAAACTGTTTTTT
CASSLSRDRLVQEKLFF
>TRBV7-9|NA|NA|TRBJ1-2
TGTGCCAGCAGCTTAGCAGGGTTCGGGGATGGCTACACCTTC
CASSLAGFGDGYTF
>TRBV29-1|TRBD2|once|TRBJ2-1
TGCAGCGCCTCCGGGACTAGCGAAAACAATGAGCAGTTCTTC
CSASGTSENNEQFF
>TRBV28|NA|NA|TRBJ2-7
TGTGCCAGCACTACAGGGAAGGGGCTCTACGAGCAGTACTTC
CASTTGKGLYEQYF
>TRBV18|NA|once|TRBJ1-5
TGTGCCAGCTCACTCCAGGGCAATCAGCCCCAGCATTTT
CASSLQGNQPQHF
>TRBV5-1|TRBD1|NA|TRBJ2-1
TGCGCCAGCAGCTTGGGACAGGGAAGCAATGAGCAGTTCTTC
CASSLGQGSNEQFF
>TRBV7-9|TRBD1|NA|TRBJ1-5
TGTGCCAGCAGCTATGGGACAGGGGGCTTGGAGCCCCAGCATTTT
CASSYGTGGLEPQHF
>TRBV6-5|TRBD2|NA|TRBJ2-7
TGTGCCAGCAGTTACTCGTCGGGAGGGCCCTACGAGCAGTACTTC
CASSYSSGGPYEQYF